What follows is one TCR beta chain and its context. Its antigen is unknown. Sequence at one end of the junction differs from germline and may be a read error. The data originate from a study of tumor-infiltrating lymphocytes in primary liver carcinoma. Study results and limitations: A significantly higher top-250-clone fraction was recorded for tumors than for blood (p = 0.039).

Synthesis of TCR beta cDNA was carried out from 500 ng total RNA with a constant-region primer. Modified slightly, ARM-PCR produced TCR beta libraries over three nested multiplex PCR rounds. TRBV1-TRBV30 forward and Cbeta reverse primers drove the first two approximately 10-cycle rounds. TCRdb re-derived calls from the multiplex PCR reads in MiXCR, one entry per CDR3 protein. The table has fewer than 400,000 distinct CDR3 sequences, around three fifths seen once. Germline CDR1 and CDR2: SGHAT and FQDESV (reference sequence). The CDR3 length is 15 residues. In addition to blood RNA drawn from unsorted whole blood, germline DNA was extracted. Around 4 milliliters of peripheral blood were drawn preoperatively.

The TCR comes from a man aged 40-49 years with primary liver carcinoma and hepatitis B virus infection. The chain employs TRBV11-1 and TRBJ2-1; D is unclear. Sequences were obtained from peripheral blood. The CDR3 spells CVSSPRASSYNEQFF. DNA of the CDR3: TGTGTCAGCAGCCCCCGGGCTAGCTCCTACAATGAGCAGTTCTTC.